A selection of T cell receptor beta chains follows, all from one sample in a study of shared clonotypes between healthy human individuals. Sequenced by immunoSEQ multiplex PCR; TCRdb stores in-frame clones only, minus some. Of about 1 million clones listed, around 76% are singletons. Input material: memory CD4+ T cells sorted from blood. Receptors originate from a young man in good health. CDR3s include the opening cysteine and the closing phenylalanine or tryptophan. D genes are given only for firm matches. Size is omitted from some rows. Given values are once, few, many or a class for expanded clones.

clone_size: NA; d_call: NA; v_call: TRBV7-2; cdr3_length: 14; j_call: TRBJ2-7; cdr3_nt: TGTGCCAGCAGCTTGGGAAGGGACGGGGGTGAGCAGTACTTC; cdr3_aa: CASSLGRDGGEQYF
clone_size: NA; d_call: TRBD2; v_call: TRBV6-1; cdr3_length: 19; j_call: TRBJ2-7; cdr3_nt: TGTGCCAGCAGTGGGAGGGGTCGGGGTAGCGGGATAGTCCCCTACGAGCAGTACTTC; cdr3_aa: CASSGRGRGSGIVPYEQYF
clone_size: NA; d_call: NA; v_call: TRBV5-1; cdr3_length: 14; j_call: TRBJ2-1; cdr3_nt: TGCGCCAGCAGCCTAGGGCCCGCCATCGATGAGCAGTTCTTC; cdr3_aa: CASSLGPAIDEQFF
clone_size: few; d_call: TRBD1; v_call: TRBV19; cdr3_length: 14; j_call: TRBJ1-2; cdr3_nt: TGTGCCAGTCGAAGGACAGGTTCGAACTATGGCTACACCTTC; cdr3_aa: CASRRTGSNYGYTF
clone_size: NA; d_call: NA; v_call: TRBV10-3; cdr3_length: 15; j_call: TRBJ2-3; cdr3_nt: TGTGCCATCAGTGGGATGGACCTTTCCGGGACTACGCAGTATTTT; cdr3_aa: CAISGMDLSGTTQYF
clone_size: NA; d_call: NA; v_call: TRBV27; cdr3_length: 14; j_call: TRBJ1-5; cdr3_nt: TGTGCCAGCAGTTTCAGAGGGGGCAATCAGCCCCAGCATTTT; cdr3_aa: CASSFRGGNQPQHF
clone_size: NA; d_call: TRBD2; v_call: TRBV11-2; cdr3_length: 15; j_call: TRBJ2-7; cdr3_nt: TGTGCCAGCAGCCTGTCGGGACTAGCGGAAACTGAGCAGTACTTC; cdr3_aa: CASSLSGLAETEQYF
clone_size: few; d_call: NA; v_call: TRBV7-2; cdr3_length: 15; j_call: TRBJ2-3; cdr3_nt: TGTGCCAGCAGCTTAGGCCCAGCGGGCACAGATACGCAGTATTTT; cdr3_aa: CASSLGPAGTDTQYF
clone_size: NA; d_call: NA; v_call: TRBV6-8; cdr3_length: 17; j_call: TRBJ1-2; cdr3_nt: TGTGCCAATTCAGCAGGCGCTCGAGTTAGGGGCTACTATGGCTACACCTTC; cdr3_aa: CANSAGARVRGYYGYTF
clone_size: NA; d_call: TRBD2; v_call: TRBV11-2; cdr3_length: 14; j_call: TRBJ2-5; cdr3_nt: TGTGCCAGCAGCTTCAGCGGGAGCCAAGAGACCCAGTACTTC; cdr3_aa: CASSFSGSQETQYF
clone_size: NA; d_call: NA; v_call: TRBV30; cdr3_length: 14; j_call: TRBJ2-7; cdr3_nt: TGTGCCTGGAGTGTACAGAGGGGTTCCTACGAGCAGTACTTC; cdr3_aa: CAWSVQRGSYEQYF
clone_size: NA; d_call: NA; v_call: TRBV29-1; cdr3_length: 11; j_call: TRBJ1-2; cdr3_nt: TGCAGCGTTGTAACTGAGGTGGGCTACACCTTC; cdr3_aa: CSVVTEVGYTF
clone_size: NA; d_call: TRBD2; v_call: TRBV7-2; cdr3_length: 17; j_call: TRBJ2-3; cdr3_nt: TGTGCCAGCAGCTCAAGCCCCGGGACTACCTTTGGGGATACGCAGTATTTT; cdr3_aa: CASSSSPGTTFGDTQYF
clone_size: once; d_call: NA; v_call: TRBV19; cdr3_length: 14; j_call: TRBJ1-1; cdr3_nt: TGTGCCAGTACTGGGACGGGGGGGAACACTGAAGCTTTCTTT; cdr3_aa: CASTGTGGNTEAFF
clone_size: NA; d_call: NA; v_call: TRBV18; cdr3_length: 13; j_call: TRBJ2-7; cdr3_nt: TGTGCCAGCAGACCTGGGGGGTACTACGAGCAGTACTTC; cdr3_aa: CASRPGGYYEQYF
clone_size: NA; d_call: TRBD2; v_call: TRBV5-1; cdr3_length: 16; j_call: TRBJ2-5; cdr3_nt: TGCGCCAGCAGCATGGGACTAGCGGGCCTCCAAGAGACCCAGTACTTC; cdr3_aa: CASSMGLAGLQETQYF
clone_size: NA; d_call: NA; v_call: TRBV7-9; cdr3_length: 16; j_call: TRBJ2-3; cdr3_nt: TGTGCCAGCAGCTTAGGATCAGGAACCCTCACAGATACGCAGTATTTT; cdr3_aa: CASSLGSGTLTDTQYF
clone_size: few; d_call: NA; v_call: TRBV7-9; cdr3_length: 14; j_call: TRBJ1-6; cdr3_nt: TGTGCCAGCAGCTTGGACAGTAATAATTCACCCCTCCACTTT; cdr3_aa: CASSLDSNNSPLHF
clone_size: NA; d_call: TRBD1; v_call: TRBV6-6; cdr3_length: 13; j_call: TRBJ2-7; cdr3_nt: TGTGCCAGCAACCCGGGACAGGGTAACGAGCAGTACTTC; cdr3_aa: CASNPGQGNEQYF
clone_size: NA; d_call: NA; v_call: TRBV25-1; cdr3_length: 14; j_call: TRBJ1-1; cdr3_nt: TGTGCCAGCAACCCCCAGGGGTACAACACTGAAGCTTTCTTT; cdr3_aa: CASNPQGYNTEAFF
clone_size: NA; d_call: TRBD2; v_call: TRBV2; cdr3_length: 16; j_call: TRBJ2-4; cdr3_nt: TGTGCCAGCACCGGACTAGCGGGATGGGACAAAAACATTCAGTACTTC; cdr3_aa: CASTGLAGWDKNIQYF
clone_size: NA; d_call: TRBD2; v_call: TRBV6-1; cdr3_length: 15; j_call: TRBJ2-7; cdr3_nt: TGTGCCAGCACTATTGCGGGGGGGCGCTACTACGAGCAGTACTTC; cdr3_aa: CASTIAGGRYYEQYF
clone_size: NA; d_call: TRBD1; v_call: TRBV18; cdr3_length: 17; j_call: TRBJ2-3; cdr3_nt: TGTGCCAGCTCGCGCGACAGGGGCTCTGGAGGCACAGATACGCAGTATTTT; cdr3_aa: CASSRDRGSGGTDTQYF
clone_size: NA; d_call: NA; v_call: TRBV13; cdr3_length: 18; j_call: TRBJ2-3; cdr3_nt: TGTGCCAGCAGCTTAAGAGGCCTGGTAGCAGACCGCACAGATACGCAGTATTTT; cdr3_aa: CASSLRGLVADRTDTQYF
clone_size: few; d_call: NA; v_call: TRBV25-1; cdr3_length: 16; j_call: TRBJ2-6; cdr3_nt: TGTGCCAGCGGAACCCGTACAGGGACCGGGGCCAACGTCCTGACTTTC; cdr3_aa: CASGTRTGTGANVLTF
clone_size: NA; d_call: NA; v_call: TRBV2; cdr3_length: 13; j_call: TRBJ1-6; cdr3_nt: TGTGCCAGCTCCCGGGACTTCGATTCACCCCTCCACTTT; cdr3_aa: CASSRDFDSPLHF
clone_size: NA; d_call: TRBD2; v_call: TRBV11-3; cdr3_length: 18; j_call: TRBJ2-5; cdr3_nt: TGTGCCAGCAGCTTGAGACTAGCGGGGGGGCTTCGGAAGGAGACCCAGTACTTC; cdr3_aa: CASSLRLAGGLRKETQYF
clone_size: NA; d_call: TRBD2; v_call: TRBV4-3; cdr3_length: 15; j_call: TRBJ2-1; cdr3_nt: TGCGCCAGCAGCCAAGTGAGCGGGAGGCCTAATGAGCAGTTCTTC; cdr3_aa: CASSQVSGRPNEQFF
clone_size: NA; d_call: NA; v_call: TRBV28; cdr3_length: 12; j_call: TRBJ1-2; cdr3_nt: TGTGCCAGCAGTTTATCTGGAATAGGCTACACCTTC; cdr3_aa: CASSLSGIGYTF
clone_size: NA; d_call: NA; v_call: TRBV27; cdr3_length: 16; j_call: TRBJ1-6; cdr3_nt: TGTGCCAGCTCTAAGGGGAGCGTAATCTATAATTCACCCCTCCACTTT; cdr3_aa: CASSKGSVIYNSPLHF
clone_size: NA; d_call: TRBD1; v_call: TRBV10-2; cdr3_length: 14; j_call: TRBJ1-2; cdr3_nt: TGCGCCAGCAGAGGGGACAGAGGGGCCTATGGCTACACCTTC; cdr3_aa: CASRGDRGAYGYTF
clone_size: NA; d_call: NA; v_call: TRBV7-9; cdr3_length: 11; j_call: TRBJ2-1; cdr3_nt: TGTGCCAGCAGCCCCCTCGATGAGCAGTTCTTC; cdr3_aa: CASSPLDEQFF
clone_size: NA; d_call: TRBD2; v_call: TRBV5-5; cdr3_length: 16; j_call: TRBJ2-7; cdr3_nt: TGTGCCAGCAGCTTGGGGAGAACTAGCGGGACCTACGAGCAGTACTTC; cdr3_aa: CASSLGRTSGTYEQYF
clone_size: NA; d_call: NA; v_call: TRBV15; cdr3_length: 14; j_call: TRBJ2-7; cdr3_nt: TGTGCCACCAGCCGGACATCGCTGCCCTACGAGCAGTACTTC; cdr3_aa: CATSRTSLPYEQYF
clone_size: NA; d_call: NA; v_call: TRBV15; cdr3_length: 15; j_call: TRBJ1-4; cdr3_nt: TGTGCCACCAGCGTGCATCTTTCAACTAATGAAAAACTGTTTTTT; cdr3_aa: CATSVHLSTNEKLFF
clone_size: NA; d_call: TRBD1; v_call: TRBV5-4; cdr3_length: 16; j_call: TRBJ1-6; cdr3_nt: TGTGCCAGCAGCTCCCGGGACAGGGGGCTTGGGTCACCCCTCCACTTT; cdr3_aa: CASSSRDRGLGSPLHF
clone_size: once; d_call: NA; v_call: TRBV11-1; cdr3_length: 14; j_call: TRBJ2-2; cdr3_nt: TGTGCCAGCACCACAGGGCCGGGACGCGGGGAGCTGTTTTTT; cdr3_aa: CASTTGPGRGELFF
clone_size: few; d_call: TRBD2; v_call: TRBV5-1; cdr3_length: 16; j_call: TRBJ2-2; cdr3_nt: TGCGCCAGCAGCTTGGCTACTAGCGCAAACACCGGGGAGCTGTTTTTT; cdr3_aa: CASSLATSANTGELFF
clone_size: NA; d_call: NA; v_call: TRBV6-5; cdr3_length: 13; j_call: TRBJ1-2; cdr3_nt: TGTGCCAGCAGTTACGCGGCAGCCTATGGCTACACCTTC; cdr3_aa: CASSYAAAYGYTF
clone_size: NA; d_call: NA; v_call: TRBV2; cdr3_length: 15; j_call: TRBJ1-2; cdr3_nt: TGTGCCAGCAGTGAAGGGGGGACCCCTAACTATGGCTACACCTTC; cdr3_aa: CASSEGGTPNYGYTF
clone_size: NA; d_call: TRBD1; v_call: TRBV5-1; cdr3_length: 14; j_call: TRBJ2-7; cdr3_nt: TGCGCCAGCACGCCGACCGGGACAGCCTACGAGCAGTACTTC; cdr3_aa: CASTPTGTAYEQYF
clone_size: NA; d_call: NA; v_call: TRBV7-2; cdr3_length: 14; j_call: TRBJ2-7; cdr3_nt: TGTGCCAGCAGCTTAGAAGGGAGCTCCTACGAGCAGTACTTC; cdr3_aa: CASSLEGSSYEQYF
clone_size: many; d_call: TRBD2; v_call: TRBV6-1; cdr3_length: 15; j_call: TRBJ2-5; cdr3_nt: TGTGCCAGCAGTGAGCTAGCGGGAGGGCAAGAGACCCAGTACTTC; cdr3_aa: CASSELAGGQETQYF
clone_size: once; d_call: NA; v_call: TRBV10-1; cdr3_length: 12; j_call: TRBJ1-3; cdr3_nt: TGCGCCAGCAGTGCCCCTGGAAACACCATATATTTT; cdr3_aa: CASSAPGNTIYF
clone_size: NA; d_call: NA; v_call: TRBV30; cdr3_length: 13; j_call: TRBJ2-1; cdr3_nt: TGTGCCGCCCTAAGGCTAGCCTACAATGAGCAGTTCTTC; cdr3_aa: CAALRLAYNEQFF
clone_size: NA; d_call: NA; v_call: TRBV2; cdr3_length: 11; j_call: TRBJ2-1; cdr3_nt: TGTGCCAGCCAAAAGGGAAATGAGCAGTTCTTC; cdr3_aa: CASQKGNEQFF
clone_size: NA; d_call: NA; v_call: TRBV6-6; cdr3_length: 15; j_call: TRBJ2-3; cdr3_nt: TGTGCCAGCAAAGCATGGGAGCGGGCTACAGATACGCAGTATTTT; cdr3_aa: CASKAWERATDTQYF
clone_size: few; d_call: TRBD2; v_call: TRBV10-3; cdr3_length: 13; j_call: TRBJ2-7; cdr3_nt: TGTGCCGCGGGGAGCGGGAGGGTAAACGAGCAGTACTTC; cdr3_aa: CAAGSGRVNEQYF
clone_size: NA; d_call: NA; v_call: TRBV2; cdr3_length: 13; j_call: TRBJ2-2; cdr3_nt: TGTGCCAGCAGGGTAGACCTCACCGGGGAGCTGTTTTTT; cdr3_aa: CASRVDLTGELFF